The clone carrying this TCR beta chain was counted many times. The assay was immunoSEQ multiplex PCR, and TCRdb's table has in-frame clones only and misses some. Listed for the sample are more than 35,000 clones, none seen a single time. The data originate from a study of T cells after posttransplantation cyclophosphamide. The CDR3 is 16 amino acids. V lost 1 base to trimming and J lost 1 base, with 13 bases between them. The germline V gene encodes CDR1 SNHLY and CDR2 FYNNEI. The J gene is TRBJ2-5, the V gene TRBV2, with unresolved D. The clonotype comes from a man in his forties or fifties in good health, CMV-negative, and a related stem cell transplant donor. The source material was PBMCs. CDR3 residues: CASSEDWWSGQETQYF. The CDR3 DNA is TGTGCCAGCAGTGAAGATTGGTGGTCAGGCCAAGAGACCCAGTACTTC.